This TCR beta chain was identified during a study of response to subunit inactivated influenza vaccine. Overall study results and limits: Each seasonal influenza vaccination, the authors suggested, recruits few new T cells.

As to this clonotype: Its antigen is as yet unknown.

Germline CDR1 reads DFQATT; CDR2 reads SNEGSKA (reference sequence). The length of the CDR3 is 15 residues. V lost 6 bases to trimming and J lost 2 bases; unmatched junction nucleotides: 9. From the RT-PCR reads, TCRdb called clonotypes with MiXCR, one entry per CDR3 protein. The sample gives under 500,000 distinct CDR3 sequences, about a tenth of which show up once; roughly 12% is in the top ten. The TCR was taken from a man between 45 and 60 years old who received an inactivated influenza vaccine. The sequenced sample was PBMCs from blood, obtained around seven weeks after vaccination. This chain connects TRBV20-1 to TRBJ2-1; 8 nucleotides match TRBD1. CDR3 loop: CSATRTGRTYNEQFF. The CDR3 nucleotides read TGCAGTGCCACCCGGACAGGGAGGACCTACAATGAGCAGTTCTTC.